This T cell receptor beta chain is drawn from a study of OX40 agonist ivuxolimab in advanced cancers. Overall study context: An agonistic human IgG2 monoclonal antibody against OX40 (CD134) was given. Recorded diagnoses for dose-escalation patients were hepatocellular carcinoma, melanoma, renal cell or head and neck cancer. Study-level results: The work left the antigen specificity of expanded peripheral T cells undetermined.

Method: immunoSEQ multiplex PCR; TCRdb's copy keeps in-frame clones and lacks some. Here the sample spans 50,000 to 60,000 clones, roughly 86% being singletons. The CDR3 runs to 14 residues. The J segment lost 5 bases and the V segment lost 5 bases, leaving 5 bases of the junction unmatched. CDR1 is MDHEN and CDR2 is SYDVKM in the germline V gene. A remark on this clone: Its antigen is undetermined.

The gene calls are TRBV28 and TRBJ2-5, with TRBD1 matching 10 bases. The sequence was obtained from an adult with an advanced solid tumor such as melanoma, head and neck, liver or kidney cancer. The sequences come from CD4+ or CD8+ T cells sorted from blood, collected in a trial of the OX40 agonist ivuxolimab. CDR3 sequence (DNA): TGTGCCAGCAGTCCCAGACAGGGGGCCGAGACCCAGTACTTC. Translating gives CASSPRQGAETQYF.